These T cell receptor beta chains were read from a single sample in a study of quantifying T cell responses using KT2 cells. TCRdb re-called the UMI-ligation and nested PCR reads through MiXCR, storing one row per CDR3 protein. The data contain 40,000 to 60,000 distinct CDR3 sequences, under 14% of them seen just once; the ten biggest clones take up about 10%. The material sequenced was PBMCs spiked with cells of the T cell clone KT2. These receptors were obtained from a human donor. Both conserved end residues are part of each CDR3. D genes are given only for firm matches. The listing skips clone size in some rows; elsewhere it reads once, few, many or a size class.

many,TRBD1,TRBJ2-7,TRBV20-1,TGCAGTTCCGGGACAGATAACGAGCAGTACTTC,CSSGTDNEQYF
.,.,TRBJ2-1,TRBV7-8,TGTGCCAGCAGCACAACTAGTGAGCAGTTCTTC,CASSTTSEQFF
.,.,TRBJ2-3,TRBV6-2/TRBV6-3,TGTGCCAGCAGCCCGGGCGTAGATACGCAGTATTTT,CASSPGVDTQYF
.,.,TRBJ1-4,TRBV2,TGTGCCAGCAGTTGGGTCCCGGCAGGCGGGAATGAAAAACTGTTTTTT,CASSWVPAGGNEKLFF
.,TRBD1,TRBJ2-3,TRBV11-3,TGTGCCAGCAGCCTGGGACAGGAACCCACAGATACGCAGTATTTT,CASSLGQEPTDTQYF
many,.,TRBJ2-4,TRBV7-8,TGTGCCAGCAGCCCGGGTGCAGTAAACATTCAGTACTTC,CASSPGAVNIQYF
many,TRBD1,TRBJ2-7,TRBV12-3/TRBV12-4,TGTGCCAGCAGTCGAGGACAGGGCCTCCTTTACGAGCAGTACTTC,CASSRGQGLLYEQYF
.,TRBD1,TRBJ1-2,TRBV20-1,TGCAGTGCTCCCCCCGACAGGGTAGACTATGGCTACACCTTC,CSAPPDRVDYGYTF
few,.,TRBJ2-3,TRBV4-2,TGTGCCAGCAGCCAAGATGGAGGGGAAGGGGATACGCAGTATTTT,CASSQDGGEGDTQYF
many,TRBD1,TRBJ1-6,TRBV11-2,TGTGCCAGCAGCTTGCTGGACAGGGATAATTCACCCCTCCACTTT,CASSLLDRDNSPLHF
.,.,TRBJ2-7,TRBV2,TGTGCCAGCCGTACCCAGGACAAATTCTACGAGCAGTACTTC,CASRTQDKFYEQYF
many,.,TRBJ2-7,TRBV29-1,TGCAGCGAGGCCTACGAGCAGTACTTC,CSEAYEQYF
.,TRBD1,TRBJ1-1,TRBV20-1,TGCAGCGCCGATGGGACAGAAAGATGGACTGAAGCTTTCTTT,CSADGTERWTEAFF
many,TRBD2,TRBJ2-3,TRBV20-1,TGCAGTGCTAGAGAGGAACTAGCGGGAGACACAGATACGCAGTATTTT,CSAREELAGDTDTQYF
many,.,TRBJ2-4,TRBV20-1,TGCAGTGCGTGGAGCCGAGGGAAAGCCAAAAACATTCAGTACTTC,CSAWSRGKAKNIQYF
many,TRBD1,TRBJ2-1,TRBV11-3,TGTGCCAGCAGCGCGGGACAGGCCCCTAGGAGCTCCTACAATGAGCAGTTCTTC,CASSAGQAPRSSYNEQFF
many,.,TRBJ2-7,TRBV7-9,TGTGCCAGCAGCTCTCCCGGGACACCACTAAACTACTACGAGCAGTACTTC,CASSSPGTPLNYYEQYF
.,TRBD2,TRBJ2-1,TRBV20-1,TGCAGTGCTCTGGCGGGGGGAAACTACAATGAGCAGTTCTTC,CSALAGGNYNEQFF
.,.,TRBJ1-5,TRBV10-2,TGCGCCAGCAGTGAGTCGACTCTTGGGGACATGTATCAGCCCCAGCATTTT,CASSESTLGDMYQPQHF
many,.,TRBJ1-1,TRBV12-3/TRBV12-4,TGTGCCAGCAGTTTCAGCAGATACGGGGCTTTCTTT,CASSFSRYGAFF
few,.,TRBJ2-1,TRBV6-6,TGTGCCAGCAGTTCGCGTTTAGCTAGCTCCTACAATGAGCAGTTCTTC,CASSSRLASSYNEQFF
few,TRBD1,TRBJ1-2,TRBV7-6,TGTGCCAGCAGCTTAGGAGACAGGGCCCACTATGGCTACACCTTC,CASSLGDRAHYGYTF
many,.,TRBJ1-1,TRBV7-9,TGTGCCGCACGGGAGACTATTAACACTGAAGCTTTCTTT,CAARETINTEAFF
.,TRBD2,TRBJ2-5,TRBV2,TGTGCCAGCAGCTCAACGGCGGGAGTGGAGACCCAGTACTTC,CASSSTAGVETQYF
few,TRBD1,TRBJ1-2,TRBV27,TGTGCCAGCAGTCCGACCGGACAGGCCTATGGCTACACCTTC,CASSPTGQAYGYTF
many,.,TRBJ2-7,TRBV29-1,TGCAGCGTTGCGGATGGGTACGAGCAGTACTTC,CSVADGYEQYF
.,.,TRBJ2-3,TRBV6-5,TGTGCCAGCAGTTACGATTTGGTTAGCGCAACAGAAAGAAACACAGATACGCAGTATTTT,CASSYDLVSATERNTDTQYF
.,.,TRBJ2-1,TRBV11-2,TGTGCCAGCAGCCCAAGTTGGTTCAATGAGCAGTTCTTC,CASSPSWFNEQFF
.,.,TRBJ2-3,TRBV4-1,TGCGCCAGCAGCCAAGACTCGAGCGATACGCAGTATTTT,CASSQDSSDTQYF
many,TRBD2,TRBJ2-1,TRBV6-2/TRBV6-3,TGTGCCAGCAGTTACCCAACTAGCGGGAGGGCCTCTAGGGATGAGCAGTTCTTC,CASSYPTSGRASRDEQFF
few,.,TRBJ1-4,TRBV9,TGTGCCAGCAGCCCTCAGGGGTCCACTAATGAAAAACTGTTTTTT,CASSPQGSTNEKLFF